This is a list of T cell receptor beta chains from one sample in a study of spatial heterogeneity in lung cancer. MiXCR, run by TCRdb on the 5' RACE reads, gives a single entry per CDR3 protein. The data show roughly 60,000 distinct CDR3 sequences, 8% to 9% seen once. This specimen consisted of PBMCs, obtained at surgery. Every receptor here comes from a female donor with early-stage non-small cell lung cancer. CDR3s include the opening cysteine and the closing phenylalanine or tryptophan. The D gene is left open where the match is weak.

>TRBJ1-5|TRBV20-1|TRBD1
CSATRQGLSSGQPQHF
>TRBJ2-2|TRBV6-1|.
CASFTPGQNTGELFF
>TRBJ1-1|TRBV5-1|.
CASSASGRTNTEAFF
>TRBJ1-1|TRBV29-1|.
CSVEGRHGGDTEAFF
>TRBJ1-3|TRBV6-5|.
CASRGGDVAGNTIYF
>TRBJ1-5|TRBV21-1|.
CASSREQGENQPQHF
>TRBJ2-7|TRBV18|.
CASSPETGVEQYF
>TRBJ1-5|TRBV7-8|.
CASSLEQGRKPQHF
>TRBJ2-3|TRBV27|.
CASREGQSYRTDTQYF
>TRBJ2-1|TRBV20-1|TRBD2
CSAGTSGYNEQFF
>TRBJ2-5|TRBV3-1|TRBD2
CASSFPGLKHQETQYF
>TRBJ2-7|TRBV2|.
CASSARIFPAEQYF
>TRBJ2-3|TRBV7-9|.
CASDSLGGGRTDTQYF
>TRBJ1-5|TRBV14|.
CASSQSGGADNQPQHF
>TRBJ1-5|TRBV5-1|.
CASSLEGRAGLEPQHF
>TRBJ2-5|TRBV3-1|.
CASSHVKETQYF
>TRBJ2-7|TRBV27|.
CASSLEGGFYEQYF
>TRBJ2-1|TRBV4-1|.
CASSLMDSHNEQFF
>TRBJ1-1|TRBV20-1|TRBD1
CSASGTGGLLNTEAFF
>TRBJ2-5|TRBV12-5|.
CASGTTSFPQETQYF
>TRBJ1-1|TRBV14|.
CASSLRIRGMNTEAFF
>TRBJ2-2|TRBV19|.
CASTLLGNTGELFF
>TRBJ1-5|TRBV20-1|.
CSAPDRGYSNQPQHF
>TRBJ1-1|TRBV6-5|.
CASSWQGGNTEAFF
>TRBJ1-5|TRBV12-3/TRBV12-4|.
CASRLAEHQPQHF
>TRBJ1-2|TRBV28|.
CASSLYRDEAYGYTF
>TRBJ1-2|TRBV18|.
CASSPRSNYGYTF
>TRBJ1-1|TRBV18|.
CASSPRRDLGAEAFF
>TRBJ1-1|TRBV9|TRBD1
CASSEGARTEAFF
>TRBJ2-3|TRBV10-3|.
CAGGQGEVAADTQYF
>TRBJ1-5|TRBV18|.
CASSTSGNQPQHF
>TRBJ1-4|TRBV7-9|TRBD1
CASSLIGQGGEKLFF
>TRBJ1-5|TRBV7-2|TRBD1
CASSLGGRGLEPQHF
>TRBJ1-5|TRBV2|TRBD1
CASGDRVGNQPQHF
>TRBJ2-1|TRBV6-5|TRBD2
CASSSGLAGETGEQFF